This TCR beta chain was sequenced for a study of monozygotic twins with inflammatory bowel disease. General observations from the study: People with IBD had fewer clonotypes in common with others than healthy twins did, especially with disease activity.

As to this clonotype: As yet, its antigen is unknown.

From the 5' RACE reads, TCRdb lists one entry per CDR3 protein and no DNA. The listing contains some 150,000 distinct CDR3 sequences. The germline gives CDR1 DFQATT, CDR2 SNEGSKA (reference sequence). The CDR3 has 14 amino acids. The sequence was collected from a human donor with ulcerative colitis or Crohn's disease, or a healthy co-twin of an affected twin (not recorded which). Sequencing was performed on blood. The V call is TRBV20-1, the J call TRBJ2-1; the D gene TCRdb calls, TRBD2, cannot be checked with no DNA. CDR3 residues: CSAPTSGRPNEQFF.